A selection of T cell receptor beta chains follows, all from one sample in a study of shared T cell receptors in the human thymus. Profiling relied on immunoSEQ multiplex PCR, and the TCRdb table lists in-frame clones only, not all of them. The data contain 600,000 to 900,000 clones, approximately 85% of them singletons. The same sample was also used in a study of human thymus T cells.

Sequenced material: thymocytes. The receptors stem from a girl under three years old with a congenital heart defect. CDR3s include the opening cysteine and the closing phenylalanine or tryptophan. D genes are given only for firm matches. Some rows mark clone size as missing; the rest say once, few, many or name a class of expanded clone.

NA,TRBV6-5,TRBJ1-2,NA,TGTGCCAGCAGTTACTACCAGGGGAATTATGGCTACACCTTC,CASSYYQGNYGYTF
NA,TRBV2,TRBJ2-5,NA,TGTGCCAACTTAGCGATCCAAGAGACCCAGTACTTC,CANLAIQETQYF
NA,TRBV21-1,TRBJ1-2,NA,TGTGCCAGCAGCAAAGAAAGGGGTCCAGGAAACTATGGCTACACCTTC,CASSKERGPGNYGYTF
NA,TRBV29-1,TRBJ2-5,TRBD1,TGCAGCGTTGAATCCCGCCACAGGGGGCGCAGGGAGACCCAGTACTTC,CSVESRHRGRRETQYF
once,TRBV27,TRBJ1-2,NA,TGTGCCAGCAGGCCGCAGGGGCCCGAACATGGCTACACCTTC,CASRPQGPEHGYTF
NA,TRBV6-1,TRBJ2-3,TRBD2,TGTGCCAGCAGTGTACGGGGGGACCCCACAGATACGCAGTATTTT,CASSVRGDPTDTQYF
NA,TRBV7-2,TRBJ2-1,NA,TGTGCCAGCAGCTTAGGCGGCGGGCAGTTCTTC,CASSLGGGQFF
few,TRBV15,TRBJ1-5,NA,TGTGCCACCAGCACCTCGGGACTGCAAAATCAGCCCCAGCATTTT,CATSTSGLQNQPQHF
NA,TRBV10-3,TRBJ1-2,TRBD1,TGTGCCATCAGGAAGACAGGGTGGAATGGCTACACCTTC,CAIRKTGWNGYTF
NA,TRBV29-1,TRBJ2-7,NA,TGCAGCGGGACAACAGGGATTCCCTACGAGCAGTACTTC,CSGTTGIPYEQYF
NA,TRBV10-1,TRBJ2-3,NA,TGCGCCAGCAGTGACCTAGAAGGAGCAGATACGCAGTATTTT,CASSDLEGADTQYF
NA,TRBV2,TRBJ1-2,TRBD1,TGTGCCAGCAGCGCCGACAGGGGCGCGGATGGCTACACCTTC,CASSADRGADGYTF
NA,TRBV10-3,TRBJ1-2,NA,TGTGCCATCAGTCCCACACAAAACTATGGCTACACCTTC,CAISPTQNYGYTF
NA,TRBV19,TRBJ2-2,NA,TGTGCCAGTAGGGCGGGGAACACCGGGGAGCTGTTTTTT,CASRAGNTGELFF
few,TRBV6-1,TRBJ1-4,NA,TGTGCCAGCAGTGCTCAGACAACTAATGAAAAACTGTTTTTT,CASSAQTTNEKLFF
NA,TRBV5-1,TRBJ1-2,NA,TGCGCCAGCAGTGGTGGCAGTATCTATGGCTACACCTTC,CASSGGSIYGYTF
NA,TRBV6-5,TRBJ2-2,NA,TGTGCCAGCAGTTACACTAGGGTGGCCGGGGAGCTGTTTTTT,CASSYTRVAGELFF
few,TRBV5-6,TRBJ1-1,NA,TGTGCCAGCAGCTTGGTTCGGGGTGAAGCTTTCTTT,CASSLVRGEAFF
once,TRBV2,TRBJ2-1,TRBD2,TGTGCCAGCACGGTAGCGGGGGGGAGGAGTAATGAGCAGTTCTTC,CASTVAGGRSNEQFF
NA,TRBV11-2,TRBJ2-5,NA,TGTGCCAGCAGCGGACGGGGGGCGGGACAAGAGACCCAGTACTTC,CASSGRGAGQETQYF
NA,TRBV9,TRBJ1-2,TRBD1,TGTGCCAGCAGCGCGCCTTCGGGGGACAGATGCGGCTACACCTTC,CASSAPSGDRCGYTF
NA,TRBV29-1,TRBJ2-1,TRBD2,TGCAGCGTTGTGGGTAAGGGGACTAAGCGGGACTCCATAGGGAGTGAGCAGTTCTTC,CSVVGKGTKRDSIGSEQFF
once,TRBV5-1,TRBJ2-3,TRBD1,TGCGCCAGCAGCCCTCGGGACAGGGCCTCCACAGATACGCAGTATTTT,CASSPRDRASTDTQYF
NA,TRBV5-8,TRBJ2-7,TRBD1,TGTGCCAGCAGCCCCCGGGACAGAAGACCCTACGAGCAGTACTTC,CASSPRDRRPYEQYF
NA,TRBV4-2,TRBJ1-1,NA,TGTGCCAGCAGATACCTAGGCCCACGGAACACTGAAGCTTTCTTT,CASRYLGPRNTEAFF
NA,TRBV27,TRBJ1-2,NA,TGTGCCAGCAGTTCGAGAGCAGTGGCCGGGGGTGGCTACACCTTC,CASSSRAVAGGGYTF
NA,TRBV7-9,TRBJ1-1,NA,TGTGCCAGCAGCTTGAGCAACGGGAACACTGAAGCTTTCTTT,CASSLSNGNTEAFF
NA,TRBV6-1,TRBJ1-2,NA,TGTGCCAGCAGTGAAGCGGGTGAGAGGAGAGCCTATGGCTACACCTTC,CASSEAGERRAYGYTF
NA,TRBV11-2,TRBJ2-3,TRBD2,TGTGCCAGCAGCTTAGATACACTAGCGGGGGACACAGATACGCAGTATTTT,CASSLDTLAGDTDTQYF
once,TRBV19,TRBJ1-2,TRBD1,TGTGCCAGTAGTACAGGGGGAGAACGCTATGGCTACACCTTC,CASSTGGERYGYTF
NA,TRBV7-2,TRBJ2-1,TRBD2,TGTGCCAGCAGCTTGTCTAGCGGGGGGGACAATGAGCAGTTCTTC,CASSLSSGGDNEQFF